This T cell receptor (beta chain) emerged from a study of CD8 T cells in ankylosing spondylitis. Study results and caveats: Reactive arthritis synovial fluid and blood were previously reported to contain some motif variants. CD8+ disease-linked clones were present at relatively low frequencies in blood. In ankylosing spondylitis patients, matched synovial fluid reportedly showed significant enrichment of disease-linked clones. Blood from ankylosing spondylitis patients appeared to carry a characteristic roughly eight-variant TCR beta motif.

This clonotype was recorded many times. Its specificity is unknown. J gave up 8 bases and V 5 bases, and 11 bases lay outside the gene matches. The CDR3 runs to 15 residues. CDR1 is SGHRS, CDR2 YFSETQ, per germline. For TCR beta, libraries came from quantitative 5'-RACE with molecular barcodes. Via MiXCR, TCRdb re-called the 5' RACE reads, giving one row per CDR3 protein. The sample comprises around 540,000 distinct CDR3 sequences, about 13% of which are singletons, and about 6.8% rests with the top ten. The material sequenced was blood, either unsorted or a sorted T cell fraction (not recorded which). The sequence was collected from a male donor with ankylosing spondylitis. This sequence joins TRBV5-1 and TRBJ2-1; TRBD1 agrees at 9 bases. The CDR3 here is CASRPGQGLFDEQFF. The CDR3 DNA follows: TGCGCCAGCAGACCGGGACAGGGTTTATTCGATGAGCAGTTCTTC.